Each of the 16 T cell receptor beta chains below was sequenced from the same sample in a study of shared clonotypes between healthy human individuals. Sequenced by immunoSEQ multiplex PCR; TCRdb stores in-frame clones only, minus some. The sample has hundreds of thousands of clones; approximately 73% are singletons. Input material: memory CD4+ T cells sorted from blood. As to subset: CD45RA-negative fraction. The origin of the receptors is a woman aged 25-40 years in good health.

The chain links TRBV5-8 to TRBJ2-7; TRBD1 matches 10 bases. The CDR3 sequence is 15 residues long. CDR1 SGHTS and CDR2 YDEGEE come from the germline V gene. After removal of 4 bases from V and 6 bases from J, the junction contained 10 bases not matched to a gene. CDR3 loop: CASSPRGDRGPEQYF. CDR3 DNA: TGTGCCAGCAGCCCTCGGGGGGACAGGGGTCCCGAGCAGTACTTC. The full variable domain, with the rest looked up from reference TRBV5-8 and TRBJ2-7, is EAGVTQSPTHLIKTRGQQATLRCSPISGHTSVYWYQQALGLGLQFLLWYDEGEERNRGNFPPRFSGRQFPNYSSELNVNALELEDSALYLCASSPRGDRGPEQYFGPGTRLTVT.

The chain has TRBV28 and TRBJ1-5; the D is unclear. V was pared by 2 bases and J by 12 bases, with 5 bases between. This CDR3 region has 10 residues. The germline CDR1 and CDR2 sequences are MDHEN and SYDVKM. CDR3 loop: CASSLAVQHF. CDR3 DNA sequence: TGTGCCAGCAGTTTAGCGGTCCAGCATTTT.

This chain joins TRBV5-4 and TRBJ2-2; D is perhaps TRBD1 (6 bases). CDR1 and CDR2 from the germline V gene are SGHNT and YYREEE (reference sequence). The CDR3 runs 15 residues. The V end lost 3 bases, the J end lost 2 bases, and 11 bases lay between the germline ends. The CDR3 DNA sequence: TGTGCCAGCAGCTCGTGGACAGCTAACACCGGGGAGCTGTTTTTT. This sequence encodes CASSSWTANTGELFF.

This clone has just a few counts. The rearrangement links TRBV27 to TRBJ2-3, with 7 bases identical to TRBD1. V was clipped by 7 bases and J by 5 bases; unmatched bases: 6. The length of the CDR3 is 13 residues. The germline V gene has CDR1 MNHEY and CDR2 SMNVEV (reference sequence). The CDR3 reads CASKIAGGDTQYF. The DNA of the CDR3 is TGTGCCAGCAAGATTGCAGGGGGAGATACGCAGTATTTT.

The rearrangement joins TRBV19 to TRBJ1-2; 7 bases align to TRBD1. Germline assignment: CDR1 LNHDA and CDR2 SQIVND (reference sequence). V dropped 5 bases and J dropped 8; count of bases not matched to a gene: 14. This CDR3 is 15 amino acids long. The CDR3 bases are TGTGCCAGTAGTCCCATCGACAGGGACGTGGAGGGCTACACCTTC. Protein sequence: CASSPIDRDVEGYTF.

In DNA, the CDR3 is TGTGCCAGCAGCCCCCTGGGGACTAGCGGGAGGGCCGGGGGAGAGCAGTACTTC. Encoded protein: CASSPLGTSGRAGGEQYF. V gene TRBV9 combines with J gene TRBJ2-7, with 16 bases lining up with TRBD2. The V and J ends lost 4 bases and 7 bases, in that order; junction bases with no gene match: 14. Germline V gene sequence: CDR1 SGDLS, CDR2 YYNGEE. The CDR3 totals 18 residues.

The rearrangement links TRBV5-1 to TRBJ2-1; 10 bases align to TRBD1. The CDR3 sequence is 14 residues long. Per germline, CDR1 SGHRS and CDR2 YFSETQ. The V and J ends lost 7 bases and 7 bases, in that order; junction bases with no gene match: 8. The CDR3 loop is CASYDRGRVNEQFF. The CDR3 DNA reads TGCGCCAGCTATGACAGGGGGCGTGTGAATGAGCAGTTCTTC.

The rearrangement links TRBV7-9 to TRBJ2-7; D perhaps matches TRBD2 (5 bases). The CDR3 spans 14 residues. V was clipped by 3 bases and J by 4 bases, with 13 bases between them. Germline V gene lookup returns CDR1 SEHNR and CDR2 FQNEAQ (reference sequence). The CDR3 here is CASSLGFEGYEQYF. The CDR3 nucleotides are TGTGCCAGCAGCTTGGGCTTTGAGGGATACGAGCAGTACTTC.

CDR3 protein: CASSQVAHSYGYTF. CDR3 bases: TGTGCCAGCAGCCAAGTGGCGCACAGCTATGGCTACACCTTC. The rearrangement links TRBV14 to TRBJ1-2; D unclear. Germline V gene sequence: CDR1 SGHDN, CDR2 FVKESK. Trimming took off 1 base at V and 4 bases at J, with 10 bases between the two ends. The CDR3 spans 14 residues.

The chain uses TRBV2 and TRBJ2-1; 8 bases map to TRBD1. Per the germline V gene, CDR1 is SNHLY and CDR2 is FYNNEI. The trim removed 4 bases at V and 3 bases at J, leaving 5 bases unmatched. There are 15 residues in the CDR3. In DNA, the CDR3 is TGTGCCAGCAGTGCCGAGACAGGGGTCTACAATGAGCAGTTCTTC. Its translation is CASSAETGVYNEQFF.

The chain joins TRBV28 to TRBJ1-5; TRBD1 might be the D (5 bases). The CDR3 is 16 amino acids. The V gene's germline CDR1 is MDHEN and CDR2 SYDVKM. Deletions cut 6 bases from V and 4 bases from J, with 19 bases between. CDR3 bases: TGTGCCAGCAGCTCTGATGGGGGGGGTCCTAATCAGCCCCAGCATTTT. It specifies CASSSDGGGPNQPQHF.

Only a few counts were recorded for this clone. The V call is TRBV6-1, the J call TRBJ2-7; maybe TRBD1 (5 bases). V lost 2 bases, J lost 2 bases, and 10 bases lay in between. The CDR3 totals 14 residues. The V gene's germline CDR1 is MNHNS and CDR2 SASEGT. CDR3 DNA sequence: TGTGCCAGCAGTGAACCGATGACAGCCTACGAGCAGTACTTC. It yields the protein CASSEPMTAYEQYF.

As to this clone: Additional DNA sequences in this sample encode the identical CDR3. This chain links TRBV7-2 with TRBJ1-2; D remains unclear. The CDR3 consists of 14 residues. Germline V gene lookup returns CDR1 SGHTA and CDR2 FQGNSA. V lost 6 bases to trimming and J lost 4 bases, with 15 bases between them. CDR3 nucleotides: TGTGCCAGCAGGCGTCAGCGGGATTCCTATGGCTACACCTTC. Translating gives CASRRQRDSYGYTF. Full variable domain (missing parts from reference TRBV7-2 and TRBJ1-2): GAGVSQSPSNKVTEKGKDVELRCDPISGHTALYWYRQSLGQGLEFLIYFQGNSAPDKSGLPSDRFSAERTGGSVSTLTIQRTQQEDSAVYLCASRRQRDSYGYTFGSGTRLTVV.

The V call is TRBV29-1, the J call TRBJ1-2; possible D gene TRBD1, 5 bases. Germline lookup yields CDR1 SQVTM and CDR2 ANQGSEA. CDR3 size: 13 residues. The V and J ends lost 1 base and 2 bases respectively, with 8 bases between them. CDR3 DNA sequence: TGCAGCGTTGAAGCGACAGTAAACTATGGCTACACCTTC. Its protein product is CSVEATVNYGYTF.

The chain combines TRBV9 with TRBJ2-1; D might be TRBD1 or TRBD2, each matching 5 bases. The CDR3 runs 14 residues. V was shortened by 7 bases and J by 0 bases, with 11 bases between the two germline ends. The V gene's germline CDR1 is SGDLS and CDR2 YYNGEE. The CDR3 region has the DNA TGTGCCAGCGGACAAGCGGCCTCCTACAATGAGCAGTTCTTC. Translated: CASGQAASYNEQFF.

The table lists this clone with a count of one. The V and J genes are TRBV27 and TRBJ1-5; 7 bases agree with TRBD1. Germline lookup yields CDR1 MNHEY and CDR2 SMNVEV (reference sequence). The CDR3 spans 14 residues. The V gene end was trimmed by 5 bases and the J gene end by 5 bases; junction bases not matched to a gene: 6. The CDR3 region has the DNA TGTGCCAGCAGTCCCGACAGGGCACATCAGCCCCAGCATTTT. As protein: CASSPDRAHQPQHF.